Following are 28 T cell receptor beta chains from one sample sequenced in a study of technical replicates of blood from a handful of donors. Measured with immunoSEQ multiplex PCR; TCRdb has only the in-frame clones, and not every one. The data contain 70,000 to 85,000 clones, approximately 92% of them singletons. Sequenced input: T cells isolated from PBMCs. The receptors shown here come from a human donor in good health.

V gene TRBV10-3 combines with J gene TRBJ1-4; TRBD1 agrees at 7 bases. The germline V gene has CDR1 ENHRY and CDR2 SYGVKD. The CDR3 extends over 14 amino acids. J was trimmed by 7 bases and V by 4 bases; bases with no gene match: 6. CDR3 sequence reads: CAISGDREVEKLFF. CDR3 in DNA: TGTGCCATCAGTGGTGACAGGGAGGTTGAAAAACTGTTTTTT.

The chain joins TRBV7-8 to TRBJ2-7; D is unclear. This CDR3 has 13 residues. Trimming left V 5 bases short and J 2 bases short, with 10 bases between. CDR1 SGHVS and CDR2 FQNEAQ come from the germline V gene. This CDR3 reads CASSGRLTYEQYF. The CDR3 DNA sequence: TGTGCCAGCAGCGGTAGACTGACCTACGAGCAGTACTTC.

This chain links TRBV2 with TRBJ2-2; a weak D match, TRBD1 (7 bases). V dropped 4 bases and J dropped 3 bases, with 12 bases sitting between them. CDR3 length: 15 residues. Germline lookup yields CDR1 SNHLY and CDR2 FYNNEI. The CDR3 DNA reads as TGTGCCAGCAGTGCTACAGGGGAGGACACCGGGGAGCTGTTTTTT. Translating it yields CASSATGEDTGELFF.

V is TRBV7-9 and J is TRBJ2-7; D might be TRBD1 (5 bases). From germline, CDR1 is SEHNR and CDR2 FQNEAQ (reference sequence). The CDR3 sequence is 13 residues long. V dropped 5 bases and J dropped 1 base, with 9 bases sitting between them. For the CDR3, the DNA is TGTGCCAGCAGCGGCAGGGTTTCCTACGAGCAGTACTTC. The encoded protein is CASSGRVSYEQYF.

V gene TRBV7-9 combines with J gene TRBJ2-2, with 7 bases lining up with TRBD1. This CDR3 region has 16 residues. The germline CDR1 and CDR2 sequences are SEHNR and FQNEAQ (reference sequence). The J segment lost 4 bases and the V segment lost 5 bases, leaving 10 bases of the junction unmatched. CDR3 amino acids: CASSVLLPGGTGELFF. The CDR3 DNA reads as TGTGCCAGCAGCGTACTCCTACCAGGGGGCACCGGGGAGCTGTTTTTT.

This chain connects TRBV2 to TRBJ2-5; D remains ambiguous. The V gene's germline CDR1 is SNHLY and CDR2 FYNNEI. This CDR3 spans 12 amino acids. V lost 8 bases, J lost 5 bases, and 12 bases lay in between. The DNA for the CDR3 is TGTGCCAGCCAGGATTATCTGGAGACCCAGTACTTC. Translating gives CASQDYLETQYF.

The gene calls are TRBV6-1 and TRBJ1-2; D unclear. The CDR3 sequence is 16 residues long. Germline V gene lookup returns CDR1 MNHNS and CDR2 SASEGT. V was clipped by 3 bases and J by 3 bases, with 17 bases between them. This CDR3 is CASSDKIARLDYGYTF. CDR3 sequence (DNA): TGTGCCAGCAGTGATAAGATTGCGAGACTAGACTATGGCTACACCTTC.

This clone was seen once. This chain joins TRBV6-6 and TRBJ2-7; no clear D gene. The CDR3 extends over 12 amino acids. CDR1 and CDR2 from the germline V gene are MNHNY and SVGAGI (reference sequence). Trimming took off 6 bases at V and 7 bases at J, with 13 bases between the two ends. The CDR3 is CASSYTENEQYF. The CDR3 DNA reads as TGTGCCAGCAGCTATACAGAGAATGAGCAGTACTTC.

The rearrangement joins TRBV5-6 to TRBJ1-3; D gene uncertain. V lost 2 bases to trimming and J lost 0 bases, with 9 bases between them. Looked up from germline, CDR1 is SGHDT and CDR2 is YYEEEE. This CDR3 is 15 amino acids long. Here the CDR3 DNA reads TGTGCCAGCAGCTTAGAGGTGATCTCTGGAAACACCATATATTTT. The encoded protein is CASSLEVISGNTIYF.

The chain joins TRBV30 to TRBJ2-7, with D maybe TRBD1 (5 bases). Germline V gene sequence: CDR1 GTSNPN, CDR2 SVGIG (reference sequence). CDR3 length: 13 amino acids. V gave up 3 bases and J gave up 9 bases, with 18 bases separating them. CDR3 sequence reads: CAWRGAARAGQYF. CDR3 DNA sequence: TGTGCCTGGAGAGGGGCGGCCCGAGCTGGGCAGTACTTC.

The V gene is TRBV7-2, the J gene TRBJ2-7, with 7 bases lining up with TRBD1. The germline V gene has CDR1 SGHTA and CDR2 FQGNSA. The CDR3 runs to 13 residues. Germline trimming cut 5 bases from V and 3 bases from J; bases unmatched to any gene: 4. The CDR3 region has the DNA TGTGCCAGCAGCGCCGACAGGGTCTACGAGCAGTACTTC. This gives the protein CASSADRVYEQYF.

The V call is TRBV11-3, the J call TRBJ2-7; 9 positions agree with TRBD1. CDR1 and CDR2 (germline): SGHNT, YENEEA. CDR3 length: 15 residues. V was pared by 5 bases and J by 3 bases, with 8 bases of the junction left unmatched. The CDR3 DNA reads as TGTGCCAGCAGCCAAACCGGGACAGGGCGCTACGAGCAGTACTTC. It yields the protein CASSQTGTGRYEQYF.

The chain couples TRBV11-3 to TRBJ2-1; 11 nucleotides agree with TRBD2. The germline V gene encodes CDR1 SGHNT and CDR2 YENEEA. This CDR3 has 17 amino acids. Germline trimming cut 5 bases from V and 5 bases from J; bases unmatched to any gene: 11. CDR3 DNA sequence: TGTGCCAGCAGCCCCCGCGTCGGGACTAGCGGCGACAATGAGCAGTTCTTC. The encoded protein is CASSPRVGTSGDNEQFF.

DNA for the CDR3: TGTGCCAGCAGTTGGACAGGGGGGAGTGAAAAACTGTTTTTT. This codes for CASSWTGGSEKLFF. The chain joins TRBV6-1 to TRBJ1-4; 10 bases match TRBD1. Germline V gene data show CDR1 as MNHNS and CDR2 as SASEGT. This CDR3 has 14 residues. Unmatched junction bases numbered 4, after V lost 5 bases and J lost 7 bases.

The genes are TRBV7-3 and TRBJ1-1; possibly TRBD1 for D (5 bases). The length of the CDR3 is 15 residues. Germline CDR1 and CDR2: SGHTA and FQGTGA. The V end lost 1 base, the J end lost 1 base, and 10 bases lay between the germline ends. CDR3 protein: CASSLIRGQNTEAFF. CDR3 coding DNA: TGTGCCAGCAGCTTAATAAGGGGCCAGAACACTGAAGCTTTCTTT.

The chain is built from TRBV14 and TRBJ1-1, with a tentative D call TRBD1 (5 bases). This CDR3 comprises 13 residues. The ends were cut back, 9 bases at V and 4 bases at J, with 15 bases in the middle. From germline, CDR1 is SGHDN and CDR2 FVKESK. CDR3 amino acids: CASTLEGITEAFF. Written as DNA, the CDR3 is TGTGCCAGTACTTTGGAGGGGATCACTGAAGCTTTCTTT.

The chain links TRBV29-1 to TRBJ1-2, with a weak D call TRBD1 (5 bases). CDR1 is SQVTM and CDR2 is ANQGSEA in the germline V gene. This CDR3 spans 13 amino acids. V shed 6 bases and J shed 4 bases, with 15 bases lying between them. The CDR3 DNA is TGCAGCGTGAACCCCCGTGACAGCTATGGCTACACCTTC. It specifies CSVNPRDSYGYTF.

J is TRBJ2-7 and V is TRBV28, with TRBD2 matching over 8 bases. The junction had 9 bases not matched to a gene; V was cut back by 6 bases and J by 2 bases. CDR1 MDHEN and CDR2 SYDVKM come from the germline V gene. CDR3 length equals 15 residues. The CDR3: CASRPTAGEAYEQYF. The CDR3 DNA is TGTGCCAGCAGGCCCACAGCGGGAGAAGCCTACGAGCAGTACTTC.

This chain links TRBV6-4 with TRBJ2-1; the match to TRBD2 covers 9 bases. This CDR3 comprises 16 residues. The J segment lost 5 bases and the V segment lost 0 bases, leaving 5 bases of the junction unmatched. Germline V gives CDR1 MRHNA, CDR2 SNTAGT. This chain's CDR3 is CASSDSKGLANNEQFF. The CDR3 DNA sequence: TGTGCCAGCAGTGACTCGAAAGGACTAGCGAACAATGAGCAGTTCTTC.

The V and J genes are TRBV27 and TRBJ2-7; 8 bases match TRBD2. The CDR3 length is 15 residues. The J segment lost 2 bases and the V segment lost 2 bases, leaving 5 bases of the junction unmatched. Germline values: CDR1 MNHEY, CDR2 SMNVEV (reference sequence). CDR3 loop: CASSLGPGRAYEQYF. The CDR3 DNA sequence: TGTGCCAGCAGTTTAGGTCCCGGGAGGGCCTACGAGCAGTACTTC.

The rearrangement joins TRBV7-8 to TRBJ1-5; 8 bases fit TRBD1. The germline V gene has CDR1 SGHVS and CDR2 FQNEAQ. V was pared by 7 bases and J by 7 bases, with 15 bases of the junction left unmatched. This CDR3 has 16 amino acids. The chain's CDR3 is CASTFSVDRAKQPQHF. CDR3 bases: TGTGCCAGCACCTTTAGTGTGGACAGGGCTAAACAGCCCCAGCATTTT.

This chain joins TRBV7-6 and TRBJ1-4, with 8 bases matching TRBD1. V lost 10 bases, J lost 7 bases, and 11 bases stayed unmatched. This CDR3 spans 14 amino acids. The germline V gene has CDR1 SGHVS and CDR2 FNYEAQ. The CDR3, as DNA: TGTGCCACTACTCTCGGACAGGGAGGTGAAAAACTGTTTTTT. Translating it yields CATTLGQGGEKLFF.

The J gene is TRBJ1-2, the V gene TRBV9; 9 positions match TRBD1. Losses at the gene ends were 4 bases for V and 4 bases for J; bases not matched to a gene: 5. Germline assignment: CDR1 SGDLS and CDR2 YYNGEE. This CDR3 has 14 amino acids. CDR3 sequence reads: CASSPGTGTYGYTF. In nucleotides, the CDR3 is TGTGCCAGCAGCCCAGGGACAGGGACCTATGGCTACACCTTC. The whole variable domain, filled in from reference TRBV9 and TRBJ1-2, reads DSGVTQTPKHLITATGQRVTLRCSPRSGDLSVYWYQQSLDQGLQFLIQYYNGEERAKGNILERFSAQQFPDLHSELNLSSLELGDSALYFCASSPGTGTYGYTFGSGTRLTVV.

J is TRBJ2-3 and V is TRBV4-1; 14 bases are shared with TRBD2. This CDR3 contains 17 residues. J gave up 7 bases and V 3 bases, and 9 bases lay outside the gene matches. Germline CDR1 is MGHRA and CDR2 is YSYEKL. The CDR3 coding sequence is TGCGCCAGCAGCCATCCCAAGACTAGCGGGAGGGGTTATACGCAGTATTTT. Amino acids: CASSHPKTSGRGYTQYF.

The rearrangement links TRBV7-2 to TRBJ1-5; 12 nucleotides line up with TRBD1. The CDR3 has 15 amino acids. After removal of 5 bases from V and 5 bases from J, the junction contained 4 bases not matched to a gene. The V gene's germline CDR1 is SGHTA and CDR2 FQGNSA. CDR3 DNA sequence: TGTGCCAGCAGCCGGGACAGGGGGCGAGATCAGCCCCAGCATTTT. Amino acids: CASSRDRGRDQPQHF. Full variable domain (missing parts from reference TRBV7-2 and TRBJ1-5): GAGVSQSPSNKVTEKGKDVELRCDPISGHTALYWYRQSLGQGLEFLIYFQGNSAPDKSGLPSDRFSAERTGGSVSTLTIQRTQQEDSAVYLCASSRDRGRDQPQHFGDGTRLSIL.

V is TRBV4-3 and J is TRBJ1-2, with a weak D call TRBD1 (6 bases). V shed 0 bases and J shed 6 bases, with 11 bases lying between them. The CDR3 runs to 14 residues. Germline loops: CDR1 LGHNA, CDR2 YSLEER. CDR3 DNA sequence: TGCGCCAGCAGCCAAGATTACAGGGTGGATGGCTACACCTTC. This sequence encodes CASSQDYRVDGYTF.

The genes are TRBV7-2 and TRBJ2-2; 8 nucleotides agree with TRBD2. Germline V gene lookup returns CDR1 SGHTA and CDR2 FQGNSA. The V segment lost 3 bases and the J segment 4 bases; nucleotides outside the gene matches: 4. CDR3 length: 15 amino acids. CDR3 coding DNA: TGTGCCAGCAGCTTGAGCGGGAGAGGCACCGGGGAGCTGTTTTTT. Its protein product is CASSLSGRGTGELFF.

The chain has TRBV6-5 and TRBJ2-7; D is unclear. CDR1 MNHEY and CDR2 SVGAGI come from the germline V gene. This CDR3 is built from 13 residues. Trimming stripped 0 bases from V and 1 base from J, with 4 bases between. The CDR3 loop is CASSYSRSYEQYF. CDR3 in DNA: TGTGCCAGCAGTTACTCCCGTTCCTACGAGCAGTACTTC.